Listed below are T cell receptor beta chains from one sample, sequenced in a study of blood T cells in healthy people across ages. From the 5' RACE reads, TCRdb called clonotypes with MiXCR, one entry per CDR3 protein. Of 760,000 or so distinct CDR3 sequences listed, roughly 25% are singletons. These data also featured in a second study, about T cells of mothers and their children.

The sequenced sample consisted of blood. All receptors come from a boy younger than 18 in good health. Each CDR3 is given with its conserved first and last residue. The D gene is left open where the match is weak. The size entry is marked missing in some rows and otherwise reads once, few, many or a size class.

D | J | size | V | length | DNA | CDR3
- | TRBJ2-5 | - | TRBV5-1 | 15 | TGCGCCAGCAGCTTTGGGGGGGCCAATGGAGAGACCCAGTACTTC | CASSFGGANGETQYF
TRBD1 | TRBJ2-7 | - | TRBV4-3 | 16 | TGCGCCAGCAGCCAGGTTAGGGGGCCGACCCCTTGGGAGCAGTACTTC | CASSQVRGPTPWEQYF
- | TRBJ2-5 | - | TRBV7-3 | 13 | TGTGCCAGCAGCTTGGGGGCGCTTGAGACCCAGTACTTC | CASSLGALETQYF
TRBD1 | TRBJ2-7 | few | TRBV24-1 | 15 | TGTGCCACCAGTGATGGACAGGGTCGCTCCTACGAGCAGTACTTC | CATSDGQGRSYEQYF
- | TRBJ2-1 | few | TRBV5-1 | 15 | TGCGCCAGCAGGTGGACCCGCGACTGGCGCGTTGAGCAGTTCTTC | CASRWTRDWRVEQFF
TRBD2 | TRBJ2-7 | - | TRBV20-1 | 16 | TGCAGTACTCGACTAGCGGGAGACCTAAGCTCCTACGAGCAGTACTTC | CSTRLAGDLSSYEQYF
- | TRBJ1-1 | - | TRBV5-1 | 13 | TGCGCCAGCAGCTTGGAGAATTTGTCGGACAGCTTTTTT | CASSLENLSDSFF
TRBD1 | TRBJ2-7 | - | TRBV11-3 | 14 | TGTGCCAGCAGCTATTGGGACAGGCCCTACGAGCAGTACTTC | CASSYWDRPYEQYF
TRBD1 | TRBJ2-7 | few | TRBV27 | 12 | TGTGCCAGCCGGGACAGGGGGGACGAGCAGTACTTC | CASRDRGDEQYF
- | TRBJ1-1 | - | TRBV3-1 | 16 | TGTGCCAGCAGCCTGAACTTCCAGGGGTGGGACACTGAAGCTTTCTTT | CASSLNFQGWDTEAFF
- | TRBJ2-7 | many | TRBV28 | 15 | TGTGCCAGCAGTTCAACGCTGGACAAGACCTACGAGCAGTACTTC | CASSSTLDKTYEQYF
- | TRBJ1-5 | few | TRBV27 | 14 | TGTGCCAGCAGTTTAACCGGAACGGATCAGCCCCAGCATTTT | CASSLTGTDQPQHF
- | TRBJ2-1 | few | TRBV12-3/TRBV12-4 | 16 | TGTGCCAGCAGTTTAGGAGGGCTTGCCAGCGCCAATGAGCAGTTCTTC | CASSLGGLASANEQFF
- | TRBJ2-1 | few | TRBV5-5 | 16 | TGTGCCAGCAGCTTGGGAGACACAGGTTCCTACAATGAGCAGTTCTTC | CASSLGDTGSYNEQFF
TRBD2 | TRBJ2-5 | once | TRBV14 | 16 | TGTGCCAGCAGCTTAACAGAGCGGGGGGGCCAAGAGACCCAGTACTTC | CASSLTERGGQETQYF
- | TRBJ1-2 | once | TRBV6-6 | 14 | TGTGCCAGCAAAAAGGACGGCCCTAACTATGGCTACACCTTC | CASKKDGPNYGYTF
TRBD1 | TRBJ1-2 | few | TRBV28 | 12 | TGTGCCATCGGAGACAGGGACTCTGGCTACACCTTC | CAIGDRDSGYTF
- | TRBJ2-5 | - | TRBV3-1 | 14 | TGTGCCAGCAGCCAGCGGACCGATCAAGAGACCCGGTACTTC | CASSQRTDQETRYF
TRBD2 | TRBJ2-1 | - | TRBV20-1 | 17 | TGCAGTGCTAGGCCCATCTTCCTAGCGGGAGCCTACAATGAGCAGTTCTTC | CSARPIFLAGAYNEQFF
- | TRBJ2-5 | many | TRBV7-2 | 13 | TGTGCCAGCAGCTTATCCCACTCAGGGACCCAGTACTTC | CASSLSHSGTQYF
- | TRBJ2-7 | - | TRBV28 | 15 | TGTGCCAGCAGTTTGACGGGACCCCGTACGTACGAGCAGTACTTC | CASSLTGPRTYEQYF
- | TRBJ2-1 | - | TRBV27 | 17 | TGTGCCAGCAGCGTAGTGGGGCAAAAGGGACCCTACAATGAGCAGTTCTTC | CASSVVGQKGPYNEQFF
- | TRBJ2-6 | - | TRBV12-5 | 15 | TGTGCTAGTGGTCTTGACAGGACTGGGGCCAACGTCCTGACTTTC | CASGLDRTGANVLTF
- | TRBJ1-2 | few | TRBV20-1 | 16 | TGCAGTGCTAGAGGGAAAGGGGACGTAGAGAACTATGGCTACACCTTC | CSARGKGDVENYGYTF
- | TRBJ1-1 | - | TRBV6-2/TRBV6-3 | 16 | TGTGCCAGCAATCCCATCGCGACAGCACAGAGGACTGAAGCTTTCTTT | CASNPIATAQRTEAFF
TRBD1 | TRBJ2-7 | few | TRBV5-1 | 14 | TGCGCCAGCAGCCGGAGGACAGGGGGCGGCGAGCAGTACTTC | CASSRRTGGGEQYF
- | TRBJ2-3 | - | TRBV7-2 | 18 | TGTGCCAGCAGCTTAGAAATGGCAGGCGCACAGATCACAGATACGCAGTATTTT | CASSLEMAGAQITDTQYF
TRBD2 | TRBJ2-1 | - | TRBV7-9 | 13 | TGTGCCAGCAGTTCACTAGCGGGAGATGAGCAGTTCTTC | CASSSLAGDEQFF
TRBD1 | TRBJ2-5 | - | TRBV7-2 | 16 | TGTGCCAGCAGCCCGTCTGGGACAGGGGGATGGGAGACCCAGTACTTC | CASSPSGTGGWETQYF
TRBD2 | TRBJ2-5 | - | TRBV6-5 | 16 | TGTGCCAGCAGTTACTCGCGACTAGCGGGGGCAGAGACCCAGTACTTC | CASSYSRLAGAETQYF
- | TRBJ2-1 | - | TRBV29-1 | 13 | TGCAGCGTTGTCGGGGTCTCCTACAATGAGCAGTTCTTC | CSVVGVSYNEQFF
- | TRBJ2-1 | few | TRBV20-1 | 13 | TGCAGTGCTAGCTACAGATCTTGGGATGAGCAGTTCTTC | CSASYRSWDEQFF
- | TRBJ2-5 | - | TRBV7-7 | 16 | TGTGCTAGCAGCTTAGGGCGCTGGGACCAACAAGAGACCCAGTACTTC | CASSLGRWDQQETQYF
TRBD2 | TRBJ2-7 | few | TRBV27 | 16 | TGTGCCAGCAGTTTGTCCGGGACTAGCGGATTATACGAGCAGTACTTC | CASSLSGTSGLYEQYF
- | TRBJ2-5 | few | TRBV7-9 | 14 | TGTGCCAGCAGCTTAATCCCTGGACAAGAGACCCAGTACTTC | CASSLIPGQETQYF
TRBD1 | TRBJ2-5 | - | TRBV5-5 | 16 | TGTGCCAGCAGCACTCAAACAGTGGACAGGCAAGAGACCCAGTACTTC | CASSTQTVDRQETQYF
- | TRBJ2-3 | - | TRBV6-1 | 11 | TGTGCCAGCGTCAGCACAGATACGCAGTATTTT | CASVSTDTQYF
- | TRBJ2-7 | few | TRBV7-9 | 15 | TGTGCCAGCAGCCAAAGCCGGGACACAACCTACGAGCAGTACTTC | CASSQSRDTTYEQYF
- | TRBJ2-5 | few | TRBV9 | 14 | TGTGCCAGCAGCGTAGACTCAGGGAAAGAGACCCAGTACTTC | CASSVDSGKETQYF
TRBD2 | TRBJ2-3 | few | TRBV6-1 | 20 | TGTGCCAGCAGTCTAGCCGACCTAAGCGGGGTCCTAACTAGCACAGATACGCAGTATTTT | CASSLADLSGVLTSTDTQYF
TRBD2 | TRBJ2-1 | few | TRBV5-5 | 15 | TGTGCCAGCAGTCGACTAGCGGGTTCTTACAATGAGCAGTTCTTC | CASSRLAGSYNEQFF
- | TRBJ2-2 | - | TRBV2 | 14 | TGTGCCAGCAGTGAAGGGGCGTTCACCGGGGAGCTGTCTTTT | CASSEGAFTGELSF
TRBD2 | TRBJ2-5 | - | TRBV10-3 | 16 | TGTGCCACCGCGGGGACTACCGAGGAAGGTCAAGAGACCCCGTACTTC | CATAGTTEEGQETPYF
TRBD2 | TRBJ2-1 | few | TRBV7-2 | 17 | TGTGCCAGCAGCTCACCACTAGCGGGGGGGCACTACAATGAGCAGTTCTTC | CASSSPLAGGHYNEQFF
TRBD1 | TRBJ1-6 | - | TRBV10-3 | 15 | TGTGCCATCACCGACGGGACAGGGTCCAATTCACCCCTCCACTTT | CAITDGTGSNSPLHF
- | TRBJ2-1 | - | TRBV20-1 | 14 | TGCAGTGCCCCCATTAGCGGTACACAAGAGACCGAGTACTTC | CSAPISGTQETEYF
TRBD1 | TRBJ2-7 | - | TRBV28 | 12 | TGTGCCAGCAGTGCACAGGGGTGGGGGCAGTACTTC | CASSAQGWGQYF
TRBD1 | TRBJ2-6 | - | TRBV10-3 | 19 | TGTGCCATCAGCGGAACCCAGGACAGGGGGCATTCGGGGGCCAACGTCCTGACTTTC | CAISGTQDRGHSGANVLTF
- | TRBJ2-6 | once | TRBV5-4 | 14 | TGTGCCAGCAGCTCGTCCCTGGGGGCCAACGTCCTGACTTTC | CASSSSLGANVLTF
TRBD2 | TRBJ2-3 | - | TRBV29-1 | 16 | TGCAGCGTTGAAGCGGTAGCGGGAAAACACACAGATACGCAGTATTTT | CSVEAVAGKHTDTQYF
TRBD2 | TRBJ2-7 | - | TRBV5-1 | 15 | TGCGCCAGCAGCAACGGACTAGCGGACGCCTCAGAGCAGTACTTC | CASSNGLADASEQYF
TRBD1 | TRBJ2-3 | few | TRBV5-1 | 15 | TGCGCCAGCAGCGAAGACAGGGGGCGCCCCGATACGCAGTATTTT | CASSEDRGRPDTQYF
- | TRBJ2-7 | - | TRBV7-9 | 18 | TGTGCCAGCAACTTACCCGAAAGAGTGGACAGTCTAACCTACGAGCAGTACTTC | CASNLPERVDSLTYEQYF
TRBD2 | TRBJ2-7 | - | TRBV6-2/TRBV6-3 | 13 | TGTGCCAGCAGCGGACTAGTTTCTTACGAGCAGTACTTC | CASSGLVSYEQYF
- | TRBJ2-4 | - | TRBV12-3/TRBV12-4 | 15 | TGTGCCAGCAGTTTGATCTTAGCGGCCAAAAACATTCAGTACTTC | CASSLILAAKNIQYF
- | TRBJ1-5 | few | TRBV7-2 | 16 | TGTGCCAGCAGCTTAGGTGGACGAGAGGGCAATCAGCCCCAGCATTTT | CASSLGGREGNQPQHF
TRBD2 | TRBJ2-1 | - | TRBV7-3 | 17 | TGTGCCAGCAGCTTCCTCCCTGAACTAGCGGGAAGGGACGAGCAGTTCTTC | CASSFLPELAGRDEQFF